This record covers a single T cell receptor beta chain. What this receptor recognizes is not known. No qualities accompany the bases; no much larger clone lies one base away. Preparation of the library involved the immunoSEQ multiplex PCR assay. Roughly 10^5 TCR templates per sample were assayed on the deep sequencing platform. Genomic DNA extracted from sorted T cells was used for TCRbeta CDR3 sequencing. The paper's processing steps were these. Clonal analysis of TCRbeta CDR3 data was done in the R programming language. Alloreactive CD4+ and CD8+ clones were identified by comparing unstimulated samples to CFSE-low samples taken after the reaction. Regulatory or non-regulatory origin was assigned to alloreactive CD4+ clones by matching of sequences to sorted unstimulated Treg and non-Treg repertoires. TCRdb re-hosts the immuneACCESS table, in-frame sequences only. Its copies lack some clones; in the studies checked, an unresolved V gene accounts for under half of them, and the cause for the rest is not known. V and J calls and clone size are copied from that table; D and trimming were computed from the DNA. The sample has 100,000 or so clones on record, roughly nine tenths of them singletons. The ten largest clonotypes hold approximately 1.2% of the sample.

The sample is drawn from a study of siplizumab effects on memory and regulatory T cells (dated by TCRdb to between 2018 and 2021). The study in broad terms: The study looked at the effect of siplizumab, an anti-CD2 antibody, on alloreactive T-cell subsets in allogeneic mixed lymphocyte reactions made from human PBMCs.

Based on the germline V gene, the CDR1 and CDR2 sequences are MNHNS and SASEGT. Including the terminal cysteine and phenylalanine, the CDR3 comprises 12 residues. The only DNA kept is the CDR3, 36 bases in frame from the first base. V is cut back by 8 bases and J by 5 bases, with 1 base in the junction unmatched. Sorted unstimulated T cells and proliferating T cells recovered from mixed lymphocyte reactions underwent TCRbeta CDR3 sequencing. Fresh whole blood from roughly nine HLA-typed healthy donors was used as the source from which PBMCs were isolated. What the study reported, not specific to this receptor: Unstimulated naive T cells appeared to be more diverse than memory T cells, and naive cells seemed to make a substantial contribution to the alloresponse. The cumulative frequency of alloreactive sequences that could be traced back to unstimulated CD4+ memory T cells was significantly reduced by siplizumab. In reactions with siplizumab, an average of around 70% of mappable alloreactive CD4+ clones were Treg-derived, compared with 25% to 30% in control reactions. Roughly 75-95% of proliferating CD4+ or CD8+ clones could not be assigned a naive or memory phenotype. Because sequences below about 10^-5 frequency were poorly captured, only a minor fraction of alloreactive clones could be mapped to unstimulated subsets. Whether proliferating Tregs from siplizumab cultures actually had suppressive function was not functionally confirmed.

The specimen sequenced was CD4+ T cells sorted from blood. The TCR sequence derives from a human donor in good health. The chain is made from TRBV6-1 and TRBJ2-1; TRBD1 matches 9 bases in the middle. The CDR3 protein sequence reads: CASWTGDNEQFF. The nucleotides are TGTGCCAGCTGGACAGGGGACAATGAGCAGTTCTTC.